Below, one TCR beta chain is given with its context. As yet, its antigen is unknown. This specimen comes from a study of cytomegalovirus exposure and HLA in healthy donors. Study information: From 150 million to 200 million T cells, an earlier analysis saw some 120 million unique TCR beta sequences.

From germline, CDR1 is SGHDT and CDR2 YYEEEE. This CDR3 comprises 15 residues. Unmatched junction bases numbered 8, after V lost 1 base and J lost 6 bases. This PCR relied on a set of 60 Vbeta primers and 13 Jbeta primers. The assay was immunoSEQ multiplex PCR, and TCRdb's table has in-frame clones only and misses some. Among around 150,000 clones, roughly 80% were seen once, and the ten largest hold roughly 1.4%. General study findings and limits: The majority of TCR sequences were rare, yet some public TCRs appeared in many donors. When the data were analyzed later, several of the most significant clusters appeared to be linked to common viral pathogens. Later analysis identified 16,951 TCR beta sequences associated with HLA alleles, using a false discovery rate threshold of 0.05.

The TCR sequence derives from a young woman in good health and CMV-seronegative. Material for sequencing was PBMCs. The chain has TRBV5-6 and TRBJ2-7; TRBD1 agrees at 9 bases. CDR3 DNA: TGTGCCAGCAGCTTGTCCCGGACAGGGGCGGTCGAGCAGTACTTC. Its translation is CASSLSRTGAVEQYF.